This is a list of T cell receptor beta chains from one sample in a study of T cells in Graves' hyperthyroidism and ophthalmopathy. Each CDR3 protein gets one entry after TCRdb re-called the multiplex PCR reads with MiXCR. The sample has about 320,000 distinct CDR3 sequences; around a sixth are singletons. Input material: blood. These receptors all stem from a young man with Graves' hyperthyroidism. CDR3s include the opening cysteine and the closing phenylalanine or tryptophan. A D gene is named only where the DNA matches it firmly. Some rows have no size entry. The others give once, few or many, or a class for an expanded clone.

>TRBV4-1|TRBJ1-1|NA|NA
TGCGCCAGCAGCCGAGTCCCACGGATGGGGATGAACACTGAAGCTTTCTTT
CASSRVPRMGMNTEAFF
>TRBV14|TRBJ1-5|NA|few
TGTGCCAGCAGCCAAGGAGGTTGGATCAATCAGCCCCAGCATTTT
CASSQGGWINQPQHF
>TRBV29-1|TRBJ1-1|NA|few
TGCAGCGTTGACCCAGCACTAGGTGGGGCTTTCTTT
CSVDPALGGAFF
>TRBV6-1|TRBJ1-5|NA|many
TGTGCCTCTCCCCGGGAGGGGCGGATTGATCAGCCCCAGCATTTT
CASPREGRIDQPQHF
>TRBV10-3|TRBJ1-1|TRBD1|NA
TGTGCCACCAAAGAAACAGGGGCCAACACTGAAGCTTTCTTT
CATKETGANTEAFF
>TRBV20-1|TRBJ2-7|NA|few
TGCAGTGCTAGTATCTCTGACTACGAGCAGTACTTC
CSASISDYEQYF
>TRBV20-1|TRBJ2-1|TRBD1|many
TGCAGTGCTAGAGGCCCCTCCGGGACAGGGGCTTTGAATGAGCAGTTCTTC
CSARGPSGTGALNEQFF
>TRBV5-1|TRBJ2-3|TRBD2|many
TGCGCCAGCAGCTTGAAGGCTAGCGGGAGAAGAGATACGCAGTATTTT
CASSLKASGRRDTQYF
>TRBV7-9|TRBJ2-1|NA|many
TGTGCCAGCAGCCAACCTCCTGAGAATGAGCAGTTCTTC
CASSQPPENEQFF
>TRBV20-1|TRBJ1-1|NA|many
TGCAGTGCTATTCCGGGGGTCACTGAAGCTTTCTTT
CSAIPGVTEAFF
>TRBV6-1|TRBJ2-1|TRBD2|few
TGTGCCAGCAGTTCTCCTCGTAGCGGGAGGAACAATGAGCAGTTCTTC
CASSSPRSGRNNEQFF
>TRBV6-1|TRBJ2-7|NA|NA
TGTGCCAGCCGGCCGCATTCTAGCGCTCACTACGAGCAGTACTTC
CASRPHSSAHYEQYF
>TRBV29-1|TRBJ2-1|TRBD2|many
TGCAGCGTTCCCTATAGCGGGAGCTTAGGTGAGCAGTTCTTC
CSVPYSGSLGEQFF
>TRBV2|TRBJ1-3|NA|many
TGTGCCAGCAGTCTGGACTACTACTCTGGAAACACCATATATTTT
CASSLDYYSGNTIYF
>TRBV10-1|TRBJ2-3|NA|NA
TGCGCCAGCAGGAAGGGTCTCACAGATACGCAGTATTTT
CASRKGLTDTQYF
>TRBV12-3/TRBV12-4|TRBJ2-5|TRBD2|many
TGTGCCAGCAGCTCGGGTGGGCTAGCGGGAGCTACCCAGTACTTC
CASSSGGLAGATQYF
>TRBV11-2|TRBJ2-2|NA|many
TGTGCCAGCAGCTTAAGGGACTTTTACACCGGGGAGCTGTTTTTT
CASSLRDFYTGELFF
>TRBV2|TRBJ1-1|NA|many
TGTGCCAGCAGTGCCGGGGGGTGGACCACAAACACTGAAGCTTTCTTT
CASSAGGWTTNTEAFF
>TRBV5-1|TRBJ1-2|NA|many
TGCGCCAGCAGCTTCGGGGGGGCGGACTATGGCTACACCTTC
CASSFGGADYGYTF
>TRBV5-4|TRBJ2-7|TRBD2|NA
TGTGCCAGCAGCTTGTCGAAGCGAACTAGCGCCGAGCAGTACTTC
CASSLSKRTSAEQYF
>TRBV5-1|TRBJ2-1|TRBD2|many
TGCGCCAGCAGCTTTGGGGCGGGAGGGCCCACCTACAATGAGCAGTTCTTC
CASSFGAGGPTYNEQFF
>TRBV10-3|TRBJ2-2|NA|NA
TGTGCCACCCTTGAGACGGGGGAGCTGTTTTTT
CATLETGELFF
>TRBV4-1|TRBJ2-2|NA|NA
TGCGCCAGCAGCCAGGAGAACATACAGGTGTACACCGGGGAGCTGTTTTTT
CASSQENIQVYTGELFF
>TRBV28|TRBJ1-2|TRBD1|few
TGTGCCAGCGGGGACAGGGGGCTCGTCTATGGCTACACCTTC
CASGDRGLVYGYTF
>TRBV6-2/TRBV6-3|TRBJ2-1|NA|few
TGTGCCAGCGGACGGGTCGGTGAGCAGTTCTTC
CASGRVGEQFF
>TRBV5-5|TRBJ2-7|NA|NA
TGTGCCAGCAGCTTGGGGGCAACACACGACTACGAGCAGTACTTC
CASSLGATHDYEQYF
>TRBV5-5|TRBJ2-1|NA|few
TGTGCCAGCAGCTCGTCCCGGGACACCTCCTACAATGAGCAGTTCTTC
CASSSSRDTSYNEQFF
>TRBV5-1|TRBJ1-1|NA|many
TGCGCCAGCAGCTTGTTAAGAGGCCAGGGCGAAGCTTTCTTT
CASSLLRGQGEAFF
>TRBV18|TRBJ2-7|NA|many
TGTGCCAGCTCACCTACCCGACAGGCCGAGCAGTACTTC
CASSPTRQAEQYF
>TRBV11-2|TRBJ2-1|NA|many
TGTGCCAGCAGCCCCCGATACAATGAGCAGTTCTTC
CASSPRYNEQFF
>TRBV3-1|TRBJ1-2|TRBD1|many
TGTGCCAGCAGCCAACAACCAGGGGGCGCGGGTGGCTACACCTTC
CASSQQPGGAGGYTF